These 7 T cell receptor beta chains were sequenced from one sample in a study of shared clonotypes between healthy human individuals. Profiled with immunoSEQ multiplex PCR; TCRdb holds only in-frame clones, not every one. The repertoire includes around 2,000,000 clones, 93% of them detected once, and around 1.7% sits in the top ten. CD45RO-negative, CCR7-selected cells formed the naive CD8 fraction, which excluded terminally differentiated effector memory CD45RA+ cells. The sequenced sample was naive CD8+ T cells from PBMCs. These receptors all stem from a young man in good health. Some clones in this sample may be carry-over from other donors' samples.

The CDR3 sequence is CASSVTPRADLREQYF. The CDR3 region has the DNA TGTGCCAGCAGCGTAACCCCCAGGGCGGACCTACGAGAGCAGTACTTC. The gene calls are TRBV9 and TRBJ2-7; perhaps TRBD1 as D (5 bases). V was trimmed by 1 base and J by 7 bases, leaving 21 bases between them. Germline V gene sequence: CDR1 SGDLS, CDR2 YYNGEE. The CDR3 is 16 residues long.

The V gene is TRBV28, the J gene TRBJ1-2, with D possibly matching TRBD1 (5 bases). Trimming cost V 6 bases and J 1 base, with 18 bases left between them. CDR1 is MDHEN, CDR2 SYDVKM, per germline. This CDR3 region has 16 residues. The CDR3 loop reads CASSRGRAQLNYGYTF. Here the CDR3 DNA reads TGTGCCAGCAGCCGGGGCCGGGCCCAACTTAACTATGGCTACACCTTC.

The chain links TRBV5-6 to TRBJ2-1; D is perhaps TRBD1 (5 bases). In germline, CDR1 is SGHDT, CDR2 YYEEEE. With 1 base removed from V and 2 bases from J, the gap between germline ends came to 10 bases. CDR3 size: 15 residues. The CDR3 DNA reads as TGTGCCAGCAGCTTGCGGCCAGGGCCCTACAATGAGCAGTTCTTC. Protein product: CASSLRPGPYNEQFF.

The chain carries TRBV5-4 and TRBJ2-7; TRBD1 matches 7 bases. CDR3 length equals 14 residues. With 4 bases clipped from V and 2 bases from J, the junction kept 6 bases outside the gene matches. Germline CDR1 SGHNT, CDR2 YYREEE (reference sequence). Written as DNA, the CDR3 is TGTGCCAGCAGCGCCGGACAGGCCCCCTACGAGCAGTACTTC. Its protein is CASSAGQAPYEQYF.

The CDR3 spells CASSSRTGHNEQFF. DNA for the CDR3: TGTGCCAGCAGCTCCCGGACAGGCCACAATGAGCAGTTCTTC. The V call is TRBV7-6, the J call TRBJ2-1; 7 nucleotides align to TRBD1. V lost 4 bases, J lost 5 bases, and 5 bases stayed unmatched. This CDR3 contains 14 residues. Germline CDR1 SGHVS, CDR2 FNYEAQ.

J is TRBJ2-3 and V is TRBV13; 7 bases match TRBD1. The CDR3 totals 16 residues. The V segment lost 5 bases and the J segment 4 bases; nucleotides outside the gene matches: 12. Per the germline V gene, CDR1 is PRHDT and CDR2 is FYEKMQ (reference sequence). This chain's CDR3 is CASSLRQGGSPDTQYF. CDR3 in DNA: TGTGCCAGCAGCCTCCGACAGGGTGGTTCCCCAGATACGCAGTATTTT.

The chain employs TRBV5-4 and TRBJ2-7, with a tentative D call TRBD1 (5 bases). This CDR3 is built from 14 residues. The V and J ends lost 6 bases and 2 bases respectively, with 15 bases between them. Germline CDR1 is SGHNT and CDR2 is YYREEE (reference sequence). The DNA for the CDR3 is TGTGCCAGCAAGGTTTGGGGCGGAGCCTACGAGCAGTACTTC. This sequence encodes CASKVWGGAYEQYF.